This T cell receptor (beta chain) was profiled in a study of cytomegalovirus exposure and HLA in healthy donors. The wider study: Around 80 million unique TCR sequences came from HLA-typed donors in an early release. Findings of the study overall: In a later analysis, the majority of CMV-associated beta chains seemingly showed HLA restriction. Only CMV serostatus was available as immune exposure information. In an earlier analysis, about 87% or about 30%: the productive usage of most TCR beta V segments.

The CDR3 spans 13 residues. After removal of 10 bases from V and 7 bases from J, the junction contained 11 bases not matched to a gene. Germline V CDR1 and CDR2: MNHNS, SASEGT. 60 Vbeta and 13 Jbeta primers were used in PCR. Data came from immunoSEQ multiplex PCR; TCRdb stores just in-frame clones and leaves some out. The sample holds around 190,000 clones, approximately 79% seen once. For this clone: Its target is unknown.

The chain recombines TRBV6-1 with TRBJ1-2; TRBD1 matches 8 bases. The receptor was isolated from a woman in her thirties or forties in good health and CMV-seronegative. Sequencing was done on a sample of PBMCs. The CDR3 loop is CATRTGTFGGYTF. The CDR3 region has the DNA TGTGCCACCAGGACAGGGACATTTGGTGGCTACACCTTC.